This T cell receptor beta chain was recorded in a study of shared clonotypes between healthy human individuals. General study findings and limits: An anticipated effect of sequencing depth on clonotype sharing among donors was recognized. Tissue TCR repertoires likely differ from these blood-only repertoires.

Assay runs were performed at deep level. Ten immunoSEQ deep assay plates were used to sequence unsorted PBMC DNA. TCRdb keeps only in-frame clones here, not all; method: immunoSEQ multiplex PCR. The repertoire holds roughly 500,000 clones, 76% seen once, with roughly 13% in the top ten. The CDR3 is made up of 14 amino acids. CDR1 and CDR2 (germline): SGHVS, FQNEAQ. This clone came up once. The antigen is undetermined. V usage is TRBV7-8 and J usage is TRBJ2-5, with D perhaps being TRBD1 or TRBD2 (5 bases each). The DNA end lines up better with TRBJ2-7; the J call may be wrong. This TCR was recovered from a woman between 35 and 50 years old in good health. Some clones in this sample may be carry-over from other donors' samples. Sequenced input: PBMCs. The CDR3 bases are TGTGCCAGCAGCTCCCGGGACGGGACCTACGAGCAGTACTTC. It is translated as CASSSRDGTYEQYF.